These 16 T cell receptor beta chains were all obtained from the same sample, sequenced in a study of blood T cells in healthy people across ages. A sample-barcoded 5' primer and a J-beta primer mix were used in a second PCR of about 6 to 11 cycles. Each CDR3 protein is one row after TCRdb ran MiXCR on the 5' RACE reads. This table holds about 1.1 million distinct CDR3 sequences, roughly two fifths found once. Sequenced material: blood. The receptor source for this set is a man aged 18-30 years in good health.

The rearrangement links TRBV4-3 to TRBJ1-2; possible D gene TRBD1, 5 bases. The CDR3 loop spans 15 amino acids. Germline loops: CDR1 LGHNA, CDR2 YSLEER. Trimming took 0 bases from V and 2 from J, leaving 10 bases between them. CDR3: CASSQDHDRNYGYTF. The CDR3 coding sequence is TGCGCCAGCAGCCAAGATCATGACAGAAACTATGGCTACACCTTC.

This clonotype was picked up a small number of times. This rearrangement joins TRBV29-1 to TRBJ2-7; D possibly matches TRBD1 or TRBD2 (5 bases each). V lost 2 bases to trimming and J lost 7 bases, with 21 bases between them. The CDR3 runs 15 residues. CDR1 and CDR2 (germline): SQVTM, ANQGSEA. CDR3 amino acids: CSVEIWRQQDNEQYF. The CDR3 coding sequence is TGCAGCGTTGAAATTTGGAGGCAGCAGGACAATGAGCAGTACTTC.

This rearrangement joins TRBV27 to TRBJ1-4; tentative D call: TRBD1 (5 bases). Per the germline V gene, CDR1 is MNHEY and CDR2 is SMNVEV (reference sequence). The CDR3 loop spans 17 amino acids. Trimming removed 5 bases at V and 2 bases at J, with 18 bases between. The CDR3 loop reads CASSRKMRGSTNEKLFF. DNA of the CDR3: TGTGCCAGCAGTCGTAAGATGCGGGGCTCCACTAATGAAAAACTGTTTTTT.

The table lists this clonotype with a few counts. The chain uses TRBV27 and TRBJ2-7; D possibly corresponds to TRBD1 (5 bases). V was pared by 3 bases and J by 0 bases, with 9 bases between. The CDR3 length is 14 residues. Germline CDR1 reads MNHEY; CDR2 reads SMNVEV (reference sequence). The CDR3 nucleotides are TGTGCCAGCAGTTTTAAGGGGTCCTCCTACGAGCAGTACTTC. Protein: CASSFKGSSYEQYF.

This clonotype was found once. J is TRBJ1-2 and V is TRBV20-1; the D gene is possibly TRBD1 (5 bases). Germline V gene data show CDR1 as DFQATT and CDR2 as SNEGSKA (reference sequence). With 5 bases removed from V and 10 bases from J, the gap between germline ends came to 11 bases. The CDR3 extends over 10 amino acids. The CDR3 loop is CSAGAGDYTF. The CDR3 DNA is TGCAGTGCTGGGGCGGGGGACTACACCTTC.

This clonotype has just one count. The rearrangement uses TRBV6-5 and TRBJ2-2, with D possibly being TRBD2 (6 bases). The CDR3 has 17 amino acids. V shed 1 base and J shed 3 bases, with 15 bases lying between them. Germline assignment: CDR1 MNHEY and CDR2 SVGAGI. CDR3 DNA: TGTGCCAGCAGTTACTATCGCGGGGCTCGAGACACCGGGGAGCTGTTTTTT. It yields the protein CASSYYRGARDTGELFF.

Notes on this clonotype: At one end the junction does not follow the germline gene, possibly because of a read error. The CDR3 loop is CSARVPPGLAGGSTATQYF. For the CDR3, the DNA is TGCAGTGCTAGAGTTCCCCCGGGACTAGCGGGGGGGAGCACAGCTACGCAGTATTTT. This chain joins TRBV20-1 and TRBJ2-3, with 16 bases that match TRBD2. The CDR3 extends over 19 amino acids. CDR1 DFQATT and CDR2 SNEGSKA come from the germline V gene (reference sequence).

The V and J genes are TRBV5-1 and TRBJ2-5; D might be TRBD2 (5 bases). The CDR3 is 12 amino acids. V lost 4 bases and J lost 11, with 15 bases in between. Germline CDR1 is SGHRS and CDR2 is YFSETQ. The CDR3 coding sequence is TGCGCCAGCAGCCTCTCGGGAAAGGAGCAGTACTTC. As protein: CASSLSGKEQYF.

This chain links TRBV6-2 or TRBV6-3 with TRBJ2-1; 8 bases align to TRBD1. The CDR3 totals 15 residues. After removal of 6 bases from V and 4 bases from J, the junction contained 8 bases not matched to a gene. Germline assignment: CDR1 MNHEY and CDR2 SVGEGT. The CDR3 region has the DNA TGTGCCAGCAGAGCGCCGGGACAGGAATACAATGAGCAGTTCTTC. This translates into CASRAPGQEYNEQFF.

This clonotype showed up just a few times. In DNA form, the CDR3 reads TGTGCCAGCAGTTTATCGGGGGAGGGGACTAGCGGGATCACAGATACGCAGTATTTT. It encodes CASSLSGEGTSGITDTQYF. The chain recombines TRBV28 with TRBJ2-3; 13 bases map to TRBD2. The CDR3 has 19 residues. V was pared by 1 base and J by 2 bases, with 9 bases of the junction left unmatched. Germline V gives CDR1 MDHEN, CDR2 SYDVKM.

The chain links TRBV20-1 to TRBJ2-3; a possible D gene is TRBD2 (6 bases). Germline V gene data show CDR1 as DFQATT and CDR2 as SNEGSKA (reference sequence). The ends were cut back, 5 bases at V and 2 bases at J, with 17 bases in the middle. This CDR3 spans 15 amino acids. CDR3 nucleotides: TGCAGTGCTGAGCCAGGGCGGGAACACACAGATACGCAGTATTTT. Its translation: CSAEPGREHTDTQYF.

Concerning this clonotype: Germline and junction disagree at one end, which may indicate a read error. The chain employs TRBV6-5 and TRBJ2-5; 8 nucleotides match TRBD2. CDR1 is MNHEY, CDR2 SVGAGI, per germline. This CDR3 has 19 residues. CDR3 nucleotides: TGTGCCAGCAGTTACGATGGGTCGCGGACTAGCACGTACCAAGAGACCCGGTACTTC. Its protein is CASSYDGSRTSTYQETRYF.

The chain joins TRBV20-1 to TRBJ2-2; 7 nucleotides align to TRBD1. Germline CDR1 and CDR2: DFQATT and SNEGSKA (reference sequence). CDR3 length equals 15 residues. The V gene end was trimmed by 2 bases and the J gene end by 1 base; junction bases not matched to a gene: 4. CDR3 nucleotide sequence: TGCAGTGCTAGACCGAGACAGGGGAACACCGGGGAGCTGTTTTTT. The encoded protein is CSARPRQGNTGELFF.

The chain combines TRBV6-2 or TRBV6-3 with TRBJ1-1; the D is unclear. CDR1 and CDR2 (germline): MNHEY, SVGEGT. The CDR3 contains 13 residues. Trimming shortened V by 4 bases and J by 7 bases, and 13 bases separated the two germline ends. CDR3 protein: CASSLGWVLEAFF. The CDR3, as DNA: TGTGCCAGCAGTTTGGGCTGGGTCCTTGAAGCTTTCTTT.

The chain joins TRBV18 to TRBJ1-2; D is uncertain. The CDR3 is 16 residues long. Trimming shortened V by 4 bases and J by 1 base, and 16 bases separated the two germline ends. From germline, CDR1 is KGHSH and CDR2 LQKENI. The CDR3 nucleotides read TGTGCCAGCTCACTTCTCAGGACCGACGATAACTATGGCTACACCTTC. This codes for CASSLLRTDDNYGYTF.

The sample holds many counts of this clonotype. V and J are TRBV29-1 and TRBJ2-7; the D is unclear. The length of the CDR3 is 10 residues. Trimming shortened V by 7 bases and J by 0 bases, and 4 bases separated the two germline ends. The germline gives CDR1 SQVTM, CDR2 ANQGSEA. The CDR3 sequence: CSDDSYEQYF. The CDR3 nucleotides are TGCAGCGATGACTCCTACGAGCAGTACTTC.